One and the same sample provided the 23 T cell receptor beta chains below, sequenced in a study of blood T cell repertoires in COVID-19. Assay: immunoSEQ multiplex PCR; the TCRdb copy retains only in-frame clones and omits some. The table lists about 40,000 clones, 77% of them singletons, with about 26% in the top ten. Sequencing used peripheral blood. These receptors all come from a woman between 70 and 85 years old with acute or convalescent COVID-19.

The chain carries TRBV19 and TRBJ2-7; a possible D gene is TRBD1 (5 bases). Trimming took 5 bases from V and 3 from J, leaving 11 bases between them. The length of the CDR3 is 13 residues. Germline V gene lookup returns CDR1 LNHDA and CDR2 SQIVND (reference sequence). CDR3 sequence reads: CASSSPTDYEQYF. CDR3 nucleotide sequence: TGTGCCAGTAGTTCCCCGACAGACTACGAGCAGTACTTC.

The chain recombines TRBV7-2 with TRBJ1-6; tentatively, D is TRBD1 (6 bases). Germline loops: CDR1 SGHTA, CDR2 FQGNSA. Trimming took off 3 bases at V and 9 bases at J, with 12 bases between the two ends. CDR3 length: 14 residues. CDR3 sequence (DNA): TGTGCCAGCAGCTTTCCTTACAGGGTTTCACCCCTCCACTTT. Translation: CASSFPYRVSPLHF. The whole variable domain, remainder taken from reference TRBV7-2 and TRBJ1-6, is GAGVSQSPSNKVTEKGKDVELRCDPISGHTALYWYRQSLGQGLEFLIYFQGNSAPDKSGLPSDRFSAERTGGSVSTLTIQRTQQEDSAVYLCASSFPYRVSPLHFGNGTRLTVT.

The chain is built from TRBV5-1 and TRBJ1-2, with 7 bases lining up with TRBD1. This CDR3 has 13 residues. Germline values: CDR1 SGHRS, CDR2 YFSETQ. V dropped 8 bases and J dropped 4; count of bases not matched to a gene: 8. The CDR3 sequence is CARLLGQLYGYTF. CDR3 in DNA: TGCGCCAGACTACTGGGACAGCTCTATGGCTACACCTTC.

Here the CDR3 DNA reads TGTGCCAGCAGTTTATCCGTCCAGGCCGTGAACACTGAAGCTTTCTTT. Protein: CASSLSVQAVNTEAFF. The chain employs TRBV28 and TRBJ1-1; D unclear. The germline V and J ends were trimmed by 1 base and 0 bases, with 12 bases remaining between them. The length of the CDR3 is 16 residues. Germline lookup yields CDR1 MDHEN and CDR2 SYDVKM. The variable domain in full, completed from reference TRBV28 and TRBJ1-1, reads DVKVTQSSRYLVKRTGEKVFLECVQDMDHENMFWYRQDPGLGLRLIYFSYDVKMKEKGDIPEGYSVSREKKERFSLILESASTNQTSMYLCASSLSVQAVNTEAFFGQGTRLTVV.

CDR3 sequence reads: CATSRDRGQGDTQYF. DNA of the CDR3: TGTGCCACCAGCAGAGACAGGGGGCAGGGAGATACGCAGTATTTT. This chain uses TRBV15 with TRBJ2-3; 8 bases line up with TRBD1. The junction had 4 bases not matched to a gene; V was cut back by 0 bases and J by 5 bases. Germline CDR1 LNHNV, CDR2 YYDKDF (reference sequence). The CDR3 covers 15 residues.

This clone was detected a few times. The rearrangement joins TRBV5-1 to TRBJ2-3, with 7 nucleotides matching TRBD1. From germline, CDR1 is SGHRS and CDR2 YFSETQ. The V gene end was trimmed by 3 bases and the J gene end by 0 bases; junction bases not matched to a gene: 7. The CDR3 spans 16 residues. The CDR3 is CASSSQGQLSTDTQYF. CDR3 bases: TGCGCCAGCAGCTCCCAGGGACAGTTAAGCACAGATACGCAGTATTTT.

A remark on this clone: The same CDR3 can be traced to other DNA sequences in this sample. The rearrangement joins TRBV3-1 (or the pseudogene TRBV3-2) to TRBJ1-5; no definite D call. This CDR3 has 14 residues. Between the trimmed V and J ends, which lost 0 bases and 6 bases, there was a span of 9 bases. The germline CDR1 and CDR2 sequences are LGHDT and YNNKEL (reference sequence). This CDR3 reads CASSQDLQAQPQHF. As DNA, the CDR3 is TGTGCCAGCAGCCAAGATCTGCAGGCTCAGCCCCAGCATTTT.

This clone appeared once. The chain employs TRBV5-1 and TRBJ2-1; 11 bases match TRBD2. The junction had 4 bases not matched to a gene; V was cut back by 3 bases and J by 5 bases. This CDR3 is 15 amino acids long. Germline CDR1 and CDR2: SGHRS and YFSETQ. Here the CDR3 reads CASSSTSGANNEQFF. Written as DNA, the CDR3 is TGCGCCAGCAGCTCGACTAGCGGGGCTAACAATGAGCAGTTCTTC.

The chain combines TRBV28 with TRBJ1-2; 7 bases align to TRBD1. Germline assignment: CDR1 MDHEN and CDR2 SYDVKM. This CDR3 comprises 17 residues. The ends lost 4 bases at V and 0 bases at J; junction bases unmatched: 11. The CDR3 nucleotides are TGTGCCAGCAGTTCATACCTGGGGACAGAGACTAACTATGGCTACACCTTC. Protein: CASSSYLGTETNYGYTF.

The rearrangement joins TRBV2 to TRBJ2-3, with a weak D call TRBD1 (6 bases). Germline V gene lookup returns CDR1 SNHLY and CDR2 FYNNEI. With 10 bases removed from V and 2 bases from J, the gap between germline ends came to 16 bases. The CDR3 covers 14 residues. The CDR3 loop reads CATVRGISTDTQYF. In DNA, the CDR3 is TGTGCCACTGTCAGGGGAATCTCCACAGATACGCAGTATTTT. The variable domain in full, with the rest retrieved from reference TRBV2 and TRBJ2-3, is EPEVTQTPSHQVTQMGQEVILRCVPISNHLYFYWYRQILGQKVEFLVSFYNNEISEKSEIFDDQFSVERPDGSNFTLKIRSTKLEDSAMYFCATVRGISTDTQYFGPGTRLTVL.

The gene calls are TRBV6-5 and TRBJ2-7; 9 bases agree with TRBD1. The CDR3 covers 14 residues. Germline V gene data show CDR1 as MNHEY and CDR2 as SVGAGI. Unmatched junction bases numbered 7, after V lost 4 bases and J lost 6 bases. This chain's CDR3 is CASSSGTGTGEQYF. The CDR3 DNA reads TGTGCCAGCAGTTCCGGGACAGGGACTGGCGAGCAGTACTTC.

This chain connects TRBV11-2 to TRBJ2-7; 8 bases are a match to TRBD2. The germline V gene has CDR1 SGHAT and CDR2 FQNNGV. After removal of 2 bases from V and 2 bases from J, the junction contained 5 bases not matched to a gene. This CDR3 has 15 amino acids. The CDR3 DNA reads as TGTGCCAGCAGCTTATTGGCGGGAGGTACCTACGAGCAGTACTTC. This translates into CASSLLAGGTYEQYF.

The chain carries TRBV29-1 and TRBJ1-2; no reliable D call. Looked up from germline, CDR1 is SQVTM and CDR2 is ANQGSEA. V gave up 1 base and J gave up 4 bases, with 7 bases separating them. CDR3 length equals 12 residues. CDR3 sequence (DNA): TGCAGCGTTGAAGGAATAGCCTATGGCTACACCTTC. Protein: CSVEGIAYGYTF.

The chain joins TRBV10-3 to TRBJ1-1, with TRBD1 matching 7 bases. This CDR3 is built from 14 residues. Germline values: CDR1 ENHRY, CDR2 SYGVKD. V gave up 8 bases and J gave up 4 bases; unmatched junction bases: 10. In DNA, the CDR3 is TGTGCCATCCGACCTTCGAAGGGGGCCACTGAAGCTTTCTTT. Residues: CAIRPSKGATEAFF.

This clone was recorded a few times. The rearrangement uses TRBV10-3 and TRBJ2-7; tentatively, D is TRBD2 (6 bases). Germline V gene lookup returns CDR1 ENHRY and CDR2 SYGVKD. The germline V and J ends were trimmed by 3 bases and 0 bases, with 12 bases remaining between them. This CDR3 has 15 residues. This CDR3 is CAISEISGSSYEQYF. In DNA, the CDR3 is TGTGCCATCAGTGAAATTAGCGGCAGCTCCTACGAGCAGTACTTC.

The chain joins TRBV18 to TRBJ2-5; D possibly corresponds to TRBD2 (5 bases). V lost 4 bases and J lost 1, with 10 bases in between. Germline-derived CDR1 and CDR2 are KGHSH and LQKENI. This CDR3 comprises 14 residues. The CDR3 bases are TGTGCCAGCTCACTCGGGGATAGCCAAGAGACCCAGTACTTC. Translating it yields CASSLGDSQETQYF.

This clone was seen a few times. The V and J genes are TRBV28 and TRBJ1-4, with TRBD1 as a possible D gene (6 bases). The CDR3 extends over 14 amino acids. The germline V gene has CDR1 MDHEN and CDR2 SYDVKM. Trimming removed 10 bases at V and 5 bases at J, with 17 bases between. The DNA for the CDR3 is TGTGCCATAAGCAGGCAGGGGTTCAATGAAAAACTGTTTTTT. This sequence encodes CAISRQGFNEKLFF.

The chain recombines TRBV6-4 with TRBJ1-1, with a possible D match to TRBD1 (6 bases). The CDR3 runs to 14 residues. The V end lost 6 bases, the J end lost 1 base, and 12 bases lay between the germline ends. From germline, CDR1 is MRHNA and CDR2 SNTAGT. CDR3 sequence: CASRKDRRNTEAFF. CDR3 bases: TGTGCCAGCAGGAAAGACAGGAGGAACACTGAAGCTTTCTTT.

CDR3 sequence (DNA): TGTGCCAGCAGTTACCCCAGGGGGCACTATAATTCACCCCTCCACTTT. Translation gives CASSYPRGHYNSPLHF. The rearrangement joins TRBV6-6 to TRBJ1-6; 8 bases line up with TRBD1. Germline V gene sequence: CDR1 MNHNY, CDR2 SVGAGI (reference sequence). After removal of 2 bases from V and 3 bases from J, the junction contained 3 bases not matched to a gene. The CDR3 totals 16 residues.

This clone was found once. The chain has TRBV6-2 or TRBV6-3 and TRBJ1-5, with 8 nucleotides matching TRBD1. The CDR3 spans 16 residues. Germline V gives CDR1 MNHEY, CDR2 SVGEGT. The J segment lost 6 bases and the V segment lost 2 bases, leaving 9 bases of the junction unmatched. The DNA of the CDR3 is TGTGCCAGCAGTTACCCGCGGACAGGGACCGTTCAGCCCCAGCATTTT. This sequence encodes CASSYPRTGTVQPQHF.

The rearrangement joins TRBV5-5 to TRBJ1-1; 7 bases line up with TRBD1. CDR1 and CDR2 from the germline V gene are SGHKS and YYEKEE (reference sequence). This CDR3 comprises 13 residues. V lost 3 bases, J lost 10 bases, and 9 bases stayed unmatched. The CDR3 sequence is CASSSQGDGAAFF. The CDR3 DNA follows: TGTGCCAGCAGCTCGCAGGGGGACGGCGCAGCTTTCTTT.

The chain couples TRBV7-9 to TRBJ1-4; D gene unclear. Trimming stripped 3 bases from V and 2 bases from J, with 10 bases between. The CDR3 has 15 amino acids. Germline V gene data show CDR1 as SEHNR and CDR2 as FQNEAQ (reference sequence). The CDR3 loop is CASSLPSTTNEKLFF. Written as DNA, the CDR3 is TGTGCCAGCAGCTTGCCGAGCACGACTAATGAAAAACTGTTTTTT.

The rearrangement uses TRBV5-1 and TRBJ2-5; D may be TRBD1 (6 bases). CDR3 size: 15 residues. The germline V gene encodes CDR1 SGHRS and CDR2 YFSETQ. V lost 0 bases to trimming and J lost 5 bases, with 14 bases between them. CDR3 coding DNA: TGCGCCAGCAGCTTGGAAGGGCAGGGGATGGAGACCCAGTACTTC. It encodes CASSLEGQGMETQYF.